This record looks at one T cell receptor (beta chain) sequence and its context. The V end was cut by 4 bases, the J end by 0 bases, with 16 bases between. Germline V gives CDR1 SGHRS, CDR2 YFSETQ. This CDR3 region has 17 residues. Sequenced by immunoSEQ multiplex PCR; TCRdb stores in-frame clones only, minus some. The table has 720,000 or so clones, 70% to 90% seen once. The data belong to a study of shared T cell receptors in the human thymus. These sequences were also reported in another study, on human thymus T cells. That report adds: Donors were healthy Finnish babies undergoing corrective operations for congenital heart defects. Corrective cardiac operations yielded the resected thymus tissue. Thymic and blood repertoires appeared to display a bias in their usage of V and J genes. Related research described strongly overlapping thymic repertoires in unrelated people.

The sample consisted of thymocytes. This sequence originates from a girl under three years old with a congenital heart defect. The V and J genes are TRBV5-1 and TRBJ2-2; TRBD2 might be the D (6 bases). CDR3 nucleotide sequence: TGCGCCAGCAGCCCGTCGGTGGGCGGGGCGAACACCGGGGAGCTGTTTTTT. Translating gives CASSPSVGGANTGELFF.